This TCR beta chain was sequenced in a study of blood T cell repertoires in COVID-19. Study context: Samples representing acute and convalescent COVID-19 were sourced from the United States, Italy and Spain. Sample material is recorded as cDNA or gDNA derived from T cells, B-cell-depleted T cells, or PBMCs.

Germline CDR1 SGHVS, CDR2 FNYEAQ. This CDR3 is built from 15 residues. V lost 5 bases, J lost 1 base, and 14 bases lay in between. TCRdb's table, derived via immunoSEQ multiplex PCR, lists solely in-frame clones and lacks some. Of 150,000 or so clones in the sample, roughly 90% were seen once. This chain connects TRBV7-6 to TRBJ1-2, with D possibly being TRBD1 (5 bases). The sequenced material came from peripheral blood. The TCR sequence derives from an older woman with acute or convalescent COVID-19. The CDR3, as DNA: TGTGCCAGCAGCCCGTCCCGGGGGGGTAACTATGGCTACACCTTC. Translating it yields CASSPSRGGNYGYTF.